This TCR beta chain was documented in a study of blood T cell repertoires in COVID-19. Study at large: COVID-19 samples from acute and convalescent phases originated in the United States, Italy and Spain. The analysed material was cDNA or gDNA that came from T cells, B-cell-depleted T cells, or PBMCs.

Participant-reported clinical history was the basis for cohort assignment. Germline CDR1 is MNHEY and CDR2 is SVGAGI. V lost 2 bases, J lost 0 bases, and 11 bases lay in between. The length of the CDR3 is 15 residues. Assay used: immunoSEQ multiplex PCR; TCRdb lists only in-frame clones, some missing. The table has about 300,000 clones, roughly nine tenths seen once. This TCR came from a woman in her thirties or forties who had recovered from COVID-19. The rearrangement joins TRBV6-5 to TRBJ2-7; tentative D call: TRBD2 (5 bases). Sequencing was carried out using PBMCs or T cells enriched from blood (not recorded which). CDR3 sequence reads: CASSYGRRNSYEQYF. CDR3 in DNA: TGTGCCAGCAGTTACGGGCGGAGGAACTCCTACGAGCAGTACTTC.